This TCR beta chain was retrieved from a study of T cell changes during pregnancy in multiple sclerosis (dated by TCRdb to between 2018 and 2021). Background for the entire study: The study looked at changes in the T cell repertoire across pregnancy in women with multiple sclerosis.

Only a few counts were recorded for this clone. Its recognized antigen is unknown. No base-level quality is on record; no much larger clone is a single base apart. The germline V gene sets CDR1 to MNHEY and CDR2 to SVGAGI. V is cut by 2 bases and J by 0 bases, and the space between the germline ends is 7 bases. The CDR3, cysteine through phenylalanine, is 14 amino acids long. Only CDR3 DNA is held: 42 bases, read in frame from base 1. Libraries came from the immunoSEQ multiplex PCR assay. This immuneACCESS table, as held by TCRdb, lists in-frame sequences with V and J called but not all clones. Of the missing ones, under half trace to an unresolved V gene in checked studies; the others have no known cause. This sample holds about 97,000 clones; 90% were observed only once. 0.7% to 0.9% of the sample rests with the top ten.

This receptor was taken from a female donor in good health, enrolled as a control in a pregnancy study. The sample consisted of peripheral blood, taken in the second trimester of pregnancy. The chain was built from TRBV6-5 and TRBJ1-1; the D gene is possibly TRBD1, with 5 bases matching. The CDR3 region has the sequence CASSYTTVNTEAFF. The nucleotide sequence is given as TGTGCCAGCAGTTACACGACAGTGAACACTGAAGCTTTCTTT.